This T cell receptor (beta chain) was sequenced in a study of shared clonotypes between healthy human individuals. This clone appeared a single time. Its antigen is currently unknown. Replicate PCRs from sorted subsets contained roughly 200 ng DNA, which is some 32,000 T cell genomes. Clones were read by immunoSEQ multiplex PCR, and TCRdb kept only the in-frame ones, dropping some. The sample lists approximately 240,000 clones; 60% to 70% were seen once. The CDR3 extends over 13 amino acids. Germline V gene data show CDR1 as SQVTM and CDR2 as ANQGSEA. Study findings and constraints: The study generally estimated greater richness for naive than memory subsets. Relative to clonotypes present in all four donors, those not shared had lower generation probabilities.

The clonotype was recovered from a man aged 30-40 years in good health. The chain has TRBV29-1 and TRBJ1-4; no definite D call. Sequences were obtained from memory CD4+ T cells sorted from blood. Regarding subset: CD45RA-negative fraction. The CDR3 reads CGHTSGGNEKLFF. The CDR3 DNA reads TGCGGGCACACCTCGGGCGGTAATGAAAAACTGTTTTTT.